The 12 T cell receptor beta chains given below trace back to one sample, sequenced in a study of blood T cell repertoires in COVID-19. Clones were read by immunoSEQ multiplex PCR, and TCRdb kept only the in-frame ones, dropping some. In the table there are more than 150,000 clones, about 86% of which are singletons. Specimen: peripheral blood. The receptor source for this set is a man in his 70s with active or convalescent COVID-19.

The chain links TRBV7-2 to TRBJ2-1; 9 nucleotides match TRBD1. Germline assignment: CDR1 SGHTA and CDR2 FQGNSA. V shed 5 bases and J 8 bases; nucleotides not matched to a gene: 16. The CDR3 spans 17 residues. CDR3: CASSPKGGGTGIYEQFF. CDR3 DNA sequence: TGTGCCAGCAGCCCCAAGGGCGGTGGGACAGGGATCTATGAGCAGTTCTTC.

The chain is built from TRBV4-1 and TRBJ1-5, with 9 bases identical to TRBD1. This CDR3 has 15 residues. J was trimmed by 7 bases and V by 4 bases; bases with no gene match: 8. In germline, CDR1 is MGHRA, CDR2 YSYEKL. The CDR3: CASSLRTGAGQPQHF. The DNA of the CDR3 is TGCGCCAGCAGCCTGAGGACAGGGGCTGGACAGCCCCAGCATTTT.

The chain has TRBV4-1 and TRBJ2-7, with D possibly being TRBD1 (5 bases). The CDR3 consists of 14 residues. Trimming cost V 5 bases and J 1 base, with 12 bases left between them. Germline CDR1 is MGHRA and CDR2 is YSYEKL. The CDR3 is CASSRGQGSYEQYF. DNA for the CDR3: TGCGCCAGCAGCAGGGGCCAGGGTTCCTACGAGCAGTACTTC.

This clone came up once. The chain has TRBV24-1 and TRBJ1-4; D remains unclear. Germline CDR1 and CDR2: KGHDR and SFDVKD. The CDR3 consists of 12 residues. Trimming pared 5 bases from V and 12 bases from J, leaving 12 bases between. This chain's CDR3 is CATSATTGELFF. The CDR3 bases are TGTGCCACCAGTGCGACTACGGGCGAACTGTTTTTT.

This clone showed up just once. This chain joins TRBV4-1 and TRBJ1-4; 7 bases align to TRBD1. CDR3 length equals 17 residues. Germline V gives CDR1 MGHRA, CDR2 YSYEKL. J was trimmed by 3 bases and V by 3 bases; bases with no gene match: 10. Here the CDR3 reads CASSQNEYRGANEKLFF. The CDR3 DNA is TGCGCCAGCAGCCAGAATGAATACAGGGGTGCTAATGAAAAACTGTTTTTT.

V usage is TRBV19 and J usage is TRBJ1-1; a possible D gene is TRBD1 (6 bases). Germline CDR1 reads LNHDA; CDR2 reads SQIVND (reference sequence). The CDR3 covers 11 residues. The V end lost 7 bases, the J end lost 4 bases, and 7 bases lay between the germline ends. For the CDR3, the DNA is TGTGCCAGTACAGGGGCCACTGAAGCTTTCTTT. It yields the protein CASTGATEAFF.

This chain connects TRBV2 to TRBJ1-2; 7 nucleotides agree with TRBD1. Germline V gene lookup returns CDR1 SNHLY and CDR2 FYNNEI. V shed 6 bases, J shed 4 bases, and the junction held 5 bases outside the gene matches. This CDR3 is 13 amino acids long. In nucleotides, the CDR3 is TGTGCCAGCAGCCAGGGGGAGTTCTATGGCTACACCTTC. Protein: CASSQGEFYGYTF.

In its sample, this clone was seen a few times. The V gene is TRBV19, the J gene TRBJ2-7; 8 nucleotides line up with TRBD1. Trimming took 3 bases from V and 3 from J; bases not matched to a gene: 1. There are 13 residues in the CDR3. CDR1 LNHDA and CDR2 SQIVND come from the germline V gene (reference sequence). This CDR3 reads CASSITGGYEQYF. The CDR3 DNA reads TGTGCCAGTAGTATCACAGGGGGCTACGAGCAGTACTTC.

The rearrangement uses TRBV7-9 and TRBJ1-5, with D perhaps TRBD1 (6 bases). With 5 bases removed from V and 0 bases from J, the gap between germline ends came to 11 bases. Per the germline V gene, CDR1 is SEHNR and CDR2 is FQNEAQ (reference sequence). The CDR3 runs 15 residues. DNA of the CDR3: TGTGCCAGCAGCCAGGGGTCCTATAGCAATCAGCCCCAGCATTTT. It yields the protein CASSQGSYSNQPQHF.

This clone is a singleton in its sample. This chain links TRBV5-8 with TRBJ1-6, with 11 bases identical to TRBD1. This CDR3 comprises 15 residues. Germline V gene sequence: CDR1 SGHTS, CDR2 YDEGEE. V trimming: 6 bases; J trimming: 7 bases; junction bases outside the gene matches: 6. CDR3 sequence: CASIWTGGTNSPLHF. The CDR3 DNA follows: TGTGCCAGCATCTGGACAGGGGGCACGAATTCACCCCTCCACTTT.

The rearrangement joins TRBV9 to TRBJ2-3; TRBD2 is a possible D gene (6 bases). CDR3 length: 16 residues. CDR1 and CDR2 (germline): SGDLS, YYNGEE. Trimming removed 5 bases from V and 2 bases from J, with 18 bases in between. The CDR3 protein is CASRAGTSSSTDTQYF. The CDR3 DNA sequence: TGTGCCAGCAGAGCCGGGACTTCATCCTCCACAGATACGCAGTATTTT. Drawing the rest from reference TRBV9 and TRBJ2-3, the complete variable domain is DSGVTQTPKHLITATGQRVTLRCSPRSGDLSVYWYQQSLDQGLQFLIQYYNGEERAKGNILERFSAQQFPDLHSELNLSSLELGDSALYFCASRAGTSSSTDTQYFGPGTRLTVL.

The rearrangement uses TRBV27 and TRBJ2-2, with TRBD1 identical over 8 bases. The CDR3 has 15 amino acids. CDR1 is MNHEY, CDR2 SMNVEV, per germline (reference sequence). Germline trimming cut 5 bases from V and 5 bases from J; bases unmatched to any gene: 7. The CDR3 reads CASSPGDRRTGELFF. The CDR3 DNA reads as TGTGCCAGCAGTCCGGGGGACAGGAGGACCGGGGAGCTGTTTTTT.